This T cell receptor (beta chain) was sequenced for a study of blood T cell repertoires in COVID-19. TCRdb's copy holds only in-frame clones and misses some; the assay was immunoSEQ multiplex PCR. The sample comprises more than 200,000 clones, 80% to 90% of which are singletons, and about 10% rests with the top ten. CDR3 length: 15 amino acids. CDR1 is SSHAT, CDR2 FNYEAQ, per germline (reference sequence). Trimming left V 0 bases short and J 2 bases short, with 9 bases between. V and J are TRBV7-7 and TRBJ2-3, with D hard to call. Sequenced sample: peripheral blood. The receptor was isolated from a woman older than 75 with COVID-19, enrolled during active disease. DNA of the CDR3: TGTGCCAGCAGCTTAGCGCCCACTGTCACAGATACGCAGTATTTT. Translation: CASSLAPTVTDTQYF.